Shown below are 8 T cell receptor beta chains from a single sample sequenced in a study of beta chain features in type 1 diabetes. Reverse transcribing all isolated RNA meant expressed TCRB transcripts were sequenced. Sequencing used immunoSEQ multiplex PCR; TCRdb keeps in-frame clones, though not all of them. The table has about 150,000 clones, about 8.1% seen once; the top ten hold around 0.65%. Material: central memory CD4+ T cells from blood. The receptor source for this set is a man aged 18 to 29 in good health.

The CDR3 DNA reads TGTGCCAGCAGTTTGCGGGGACTAGCCCGAAGGGAGACCCAGTACTTC. Translated, it gives CASSLRGLARRETQYF. This chain joins TRBV28 and TRBJ2-5; 9 bases agree with TRBD2. Germline CDR1 and CDR2: MDHEN and SYDVKM. The CDR3 is 16 amino acids. Trimming cost V 3 bases and J 5 bases; bases outside gene matches: 10.

The chain has TRBV5-1 and TRBJ2-5; tentatively, D is TRBD1 (6 bases). Per germline, CDR1 SGHRS and CDR2 YFSETQ. The CDR3 is made up of 15 amino acids. Trimming took 2 bases from V and 2 from J, leaving 13 bases between them. CDR3 sequence (DNA): TGCGCCAGCAGCTTAACAGGGCTCTCACAAGAGACCCAGTACTTC. Protein sequence: CASSLTGLSQETQYF.

A note on this clone: Other DNA sequences of this sample code for an identical CDR3. The rearrangement joins TRBV10-3 to TRBJ1-6; a weak D match, TRBD1 (6 bases). Germline V gene sequence: CDR1 ENHRY, CDR2 SYGVKD. The V gene lost 4 bases and the J gene lost 5 bases, with 9 bases spanning the gap. CDR3 length equals 14 residues. CDR3 nucleotides: TGTGCCATCAGTGTAGGACAGAATAATTCACCCCTCCACTTT. This gives the protein CAISVGQNNSPLHF.

The V gene is TRBV14, the J gene TRBJ1-2; tentative D call: TRBD1 (5 bases). Germline CDR1 SGHDN, CDR2 FVKESK. The germline V and J ends were trimmed by 0 bases and 4 bases, with 12 bases remaining between them. The CDR3 totals 15 residues. CDR3 amino acids: CASSQDAQGFYGYTF. The CDR3 DNA is TGTGCCAGCAGCCAAGACGCCCAGGGTTTCTATGGCTACACCTTC. The full variable domain, in which reference TRBV14 and TRBJ1-2 provide the parts outside the CDR3, is EAGVTQFPSHSVIEKGQTVTLRCDPISGHDNLYWYRRVMGKEIKFLLHFVKESKQDESGMPNNRFLAERTGGTYSTLKVQPAELEDSGVYFCASSQDAQGFYGYTFGSGTRLTVV.

This clone was observed a few times. This chain joins TRBV30 and TRBJ1-5; 11 bases are shared with TRBD1. Trimming cost V 5 bases and J 7 bases; bases outside gene matches: 7. Germline V gives CDR1 GTSNPN, CDR2 SVGIG (reference sequence). The CDR3 has 14 amino acids. CDR3 nucleotide sequence: TGTGCCTGGCAGAGGACAGGGGGCGAACAGCCCCAGCATTTT. This translates into CAWQRTGGEQPQHF.

There are many counts of this clone. J is TRBJ2-3 and V is TRBV28; D possibly corresponds to TRBD1 (7 bases). The CDR3 length is 13 residues. V shed 8 bases and J shed 5 bases, with 14 bases lying between them. CDR1 MDHEN and CDR2 SYDVKM come from the germline V gene. CDR3 in DNA: TGTGCCAGCGAGACCAGGGGGGAAGATACGCAGTATTTT. It translates to CASETRGEDTQYF.

This clone has a count of ten or more. This specimen includes other DNA sequences encoding the same CDR3. V usage is TRBV27 and J usage is TRBJ1-1, with D perhaps matching TRBD1 (5 bases). Trimming removed 6 bases at V and 5 bases at J, with 13 bases between. The CDR3 length is 13 residues. The V gene's germline CDR1 is MNHEY and CDR2 SMNVEV (reference sequence). As DNA, the CDR3 is TGTGCCAGCAGCCCCTCCCGGGGGACTGAAGCTTTCTTT. It translates to CASSPSRGTEAFF.

The rearrangement joins TRBV5-4 to TRBJ2-1, with 8 bases that match TRBD2. The V segment lost 0 bases and the J segment 14 bases; nucleotides outside the gene matches: 10. The CDR3 extends over 14 amino acids. Germline assignment: CDR1 SGHNT and CDR2 YYREEE (reference sequence). CDR3 loop: CASSLGGREARKFF. The CDR3 bases are TGTGCCAGCAGCTTGGGAGGGCGGGAGGCGCGGAAGTTCTTC.